This T cell receptor (beta chain) was sequenced for a study of blood T cell repertoires in COVID-19. The protocol was immunoSEQ multiplex PCR, while the TCRdb copy is restricted to in-frame clones and leaves out a portion. The repertoire includes 350,000 to 550,000 clones, around nine tenths of them detected once, and approximately 2% sits in the top ten. The germline V gene encodes CDR1 SGDLS and CDR2 YYNGEE. Trimming left V 0 bases short and J 3 bases short, with 13 bases between. The CDR3 is 15 amino acids. The receptor's source is a woman aged 18-29 years with acute COVID-19. V is TRBV9 and J is TRBJ2-7; possibly TRBD2 for D (6 bases). Specimen: PBMCs or T cells enriched from blood (not recorded which). The CDR3 region has the DNA TGTGCCAGCAGCGTAGTCGGAGGGACCCTCTACGAGCAGTACTTC. This codes for CASSVVGGTLYEQYF.